This TCR beta chain came from a study of T cell changes during pregnancy in multiple sclerosis. This CDR3 has 15 amino acids. In germline, CDR1 is MDHEN, CDR2 SYDVKM. The V gene end was trimmed by 6 bases and the J gene end by 6 bases; junction bases not matched to a gene: 11. Measured with immunoSEQ multiplex PCR; TCRdb has only the in-frame clones, and not every one. Of about 57,000 clones detected, approximately 89% appear once; the ten largest clones hold about 3.7%. The chain combines TRBV28 with TRBJ2-7; TRBD1 agrees at 10 bases. The sequence was collected from a female donor in good health, enrolled as a control in a pregnancy study. The sequenced sample was peripheral blood, obtained after pregnancy. CDR3 sequence (DNA): TGTGCCAGCAGCTCCCCAGGGACAGGGGTCGGCGAGCAGTACTTC. Translated, it gives CASSSPGTGVGEQYF.